These T cell receptor beta chains were read from a single sample in a study of OX40 agonist ivuxolimab in advanced cancers. Sequencing was performed with immunoSEQ multiplex PCR; in TCRdb, only in-frame clones are kept and a portion is missing. This sample has 40,000 or so clones, with roughly 90% found just once. The material sequenced was CD4+ or CD8+ T cells sorted from blood, taken in a trial of the OX40 agonist ivuxolimab. Source of these receptors: an adult with an advanced solid tumor such as melanoma, head and neck, liver or kidney cancer. The CDR3 runs from the conserved cysteine through the conserved F or W. The D gene is left open where the match is weak. Size tells how often a clone was seen (once, few, many) or the class of an expanded clone, and some rows leave it out.

>-|TRBJ1-2|TRBV14|few
TGTGCCAGCAGCCCTACGTCCGGGCCCTATGGCTACACCTTC
CASSPTSGPYGYTF
>-|TRBJ2-4|TRBV30|once
TGTGCCTGGGCAAAGAGGCTAGAGAAAAACATTCAGTACTTC
CAWAKRLEKNIQYF
>-|TRBJ2-6|TRBV9|-
TGTGCCAGCAGCGTAGATGGGGCCAACGTCCTGACTTTC
CASSVDGANVLTF
>TRBD1|TRBJ1-2|TRBV14|-
TGTGCCAGCAGCCAAGAGGTGGGTACAGGGGGGATGTTTGGCTACACCTTC
CASSQEVGTGGMFGYTF
>TRBD1|TRBJ1-1|TRBV12-5|-
TGTGCTAGTGGTTTGGTAAGGGACAGGGCAAGGGAGAACACTGAAGCTTTCTTT
CASGLVRDRARENTEAFF
>-|TRBJ2-1|TRBV19|-
TGTGCCAGTAGTATAGATGAGGAGGGAAACTACAATGAGCAGTTCTTC
CASSIDEEGNYNEQFF
>-|TRBJ2-1|TRBV5-4|once
TGTGCCAGCAGCTTGGGCGGGACCAGGGGCGATGAGCAGTTCTTC
CASSLGGTRGDEQFF
>TRBD2|TRBJ2-2|TRBV28|-
TGTGCCAGCCTAGCGGGAAGGGCAAACACCGGGGAGCTGTTTTTT
CASLAGRANTGELFF
>-|TRBJ2-2|TRBV21-1|-
TGTGCCAGCAGGCCCCCTCGGACAGTTACTTGGGAGCTGTTTTTT
CASRPPRTVTWELFF
>-|TRBJ1-2|TRBV27|once
TGTGCCAGCAGTTTATCGAGTGCGGCTAACTATGGCTACACCTTC
CASSLSSAANYGYTF
>TRBD2|TRBJ2-1|TRBV7-9|-
TGTGCCAGCAGCACGTGGACTAGCGGGAATTGGGATGAGCAGTTCTTC
CASSTWTSGNWDEQFF
>TRBD2|TRBJ2-3|TRBV29-1|-
TGCAGCGCCTCGACTAGCGGGAGGGCGGGGGATACGCAGTATTTT
CSASTSGRAGDTQYF
>-|TRBJ2-7|TRBV7-6|-
TGTGCCAGCAGCTCCGGGCCCGCGGCGGACGAGCAGTACTTC
CASSSGPAADEQYF
>-|TRBJ1-1|TRBV2|-
TGTGCCAGCAGGGACTCGCACACTGAAGCTTTCTTT
CASRDSHTEAFF
>-|TRBJ1-3|TRBV28|-
TGTGCCAGCAGTTTTGTGAGTAGCCGCACTTCCCCCATATATTTT
CASSFVSSRTSPIYF
>-|TRBJ1-5|TRBV7-9|-
TGTGCCAGCAGCCCCCAGCCCCAGCATTTT
CASSPQPQHF
>TRBD2|TRBJ2-1|TRBV11-2|-
TGTGCCAGCAGCTTAATAGCGGGAGGGTATGATGAGCAGTTCTTC
CASSLIAGGYDEQFF